A selection of T cell receptor beta chains follows, all from one sample in a study of T cells after yellow fever vaccination. TCRdb reprocessed the 5' RACE reads via MiXCR and lists one record per CDR3 protein. The sample yields 600,000 to 750,000 distinct CDR3 sequences, around an eighth seen once. This specimen consisted of PBMCs, obtained on the day of the yellow fever booster vaccination. The receptors derive from a man aged 25 to 40 who received the YFV17D yellow fever vaccine. Each CDR3 is given with its conserved first and last residue. A D gene is named only where the DNA matches it firmly. Clone size, where shown, is once, few, many, or a class for clones that have expanded.

TRBJ1-3,TRBV12-3/TRBV12-4,-,-,CASSLGGDENTIYF,TGTGCCAGCAGTTTAGGCGGGGACGAAAACACCATATATTTT
TRBJ1-1,TRBV5-1,once,TRBD1,CASSFDPSDRGRNTEAFF,TGCGCCAGCAGCTTTGATCCTTCGGACAGGGGGCGGAACACTGAAGCTTTCTTT
TRBJ2-1,TRBV4-3,many,TRBD2,CASSQGGLADNYNEQFF,TGCGCCAGCAGCCAAGGAGGACTAGCGGATAACTACAATGAGCAGTTCTTC
TRBJ2-7,TRBV14,few,TRBD2,CASSQTSGEVFYNEQYF,TGTGCCAGCAGCCAGACTAGCGGGGAGGTATTTTATAACGAGCAGTACTTC
TRBJ2-1,TRBV20-1,few,TRBD1,CSASGTGIGNEQFF,TGCAGTGCTAGCGGGACAGGGATCGGCAATGAGCAGTTCTTC
TRBJ2-7,TRBV20-1,few,-,CSASPIGGQGIGYEQYF,TGCAGTGCTAGCCCTATCGGTGGCCAGGGTATAGGGTACGAGCAGTACTTC
TRBJ2-1,TRBV5-1,many,-,CASSLDVGSYNEQFF,TGCGCCAGCAGCTTGGACGTGGGCTCCTACAATGAGCAGTTCTTC
TRBJ2-5,TRBV7-2,once,-,CASSKSGTLETQYF,TGTGCCAGCAGCAAATCCGGGACACTAGAGACCCAGTACTTC
TRBJ2-3,TRBV9,few,TRBD1,CASSVGLGQEFDTQYF,TGTGCCAGCAGCGTAGGTTTGGGACAGGAGTTTGATACGCAGTATTTT
TRBJ2-7,TRBV29-1,few,-,CRTGSTYEQYF,TGCAGGACCGGGTCAACCTACGAGCAGTACTTC
TRBJ2-3,TRBV24-1,many,TRBD2,CATSATSGRTDTQYF,TGTGCCACCAGTGCGACTAGCGGGAGGACGGATACGCAGTATTTT
TRBJ2-3,TRBV20-1,few,-,CSASRGSGAPGPDTQYF,TGCAGTGCTAGTAGGGGCTCCGGCGCCCCGGGCCCAGATACGCAGTATTTT
TRBJ2-1,TRBV29-1,-,-,CSVVDLDEQFF,TGCAGCGTTGTTGACCTTGATGAGCAGTTCTTC
TRBJ2-3,TRBV5-4,-,-,CASHHRGGADTQYF,TGTGCCAGTCATCACCGAGGAGGCGCAGATACGCAGTATTTT
TRBJ2-3,TRBV18,-,TRBD2,CASSPAGGTVDTQYF,TGTGCCAGCTCACCAGCGGGAGGAACGGTAGATACGCAGTATTTT
TRBJ2-1,TRBV18,few,-,CASSPPSAANEQFF,TGTGCCAGCTCACCACCTTCGGCAGCCAATGAGCAGTTCTTC
TRBJ2-7,TRBV30,-,-,CAWSTGTVYEQYF,TGTGCCTGGAGTACCGGGACCGTATACGAGCAGTACTTC
TRBJ1-1,TRBV30,-,-,CAWSVLLNTEAFF,TGTGCCTGGAGTGTACTTTTGAACACTGAAGCTTTCTTT
TRBJ2-5,TRBV6-5,few,TRBD1,CASSPGQGTQYF,TGTGCCAGCAGCCCGGGACAGGGAACCCAGTACTTC
TRBJ2-2,TRBV11-2,few,TRBD1,CASSSRTGASTGELFF,TGTGCCAGCAGCTCCCGGACAGGGGCGAGCACCGGGGAGCTGTTTTTT
TRBJ2-3,TRBV9,-,TRBD2,CASSTIAGATDTQYF,TGTGCCAGCAGCACGATAGCGGGAGCAACAGATACGCAGTATTTT
TRBJ2-1,TRBV19,-,-,CASSIQDNEQFF,TGTGCCAGTAGTATACAAGACAATGAGCAGTTCTTC
TRBJ2-5,TRBV12-3/TRBV12-4,-,-,CASSFLTTGQIETQYF,TGTGCCAGCAGTTTCTTGACAACCGGACAGATTGAGACCCAGTACTTC
TRBJ2-1,TRBV4-2,few,-,CASSPLGSTYNEQFF,TGTGCCAGCAGCCCCCTAGGTAGCACCTACAATGAGCAGTTCTTC
TRBJ2-7,TRBV7-9,many,-,CASSKLEGAHEQYF,TGTGCCAGCAGCAAGTTGGAGGGGGCACACGAGCAGTACTTC
TRBJ2-1,TRBV28,many,TRBD2,CASRETSGIYFEQFF,TGTGCCAGCAGGGAGACTAGCGGGATTTATTTTGAGCAGTTCTTC
TRBJ1-6,TRBV3-1,-,-,CASSPGSNSPLHF,TGTGCCAGCAGCCCAGGATCGAATTCACCCCTCCACTTT
TRBJ2-6,TRBV6-6,-,-,CASQPAGANVLTF,TGTGCCAGCCAGCCCGCTGGGGCCAACGTCCTGACTTTC
TRBJ1-3,TRBV4-2,-,-,CASSQDQFSGNTIYF,TGTGCCAGCAGCCAAGATCAGTTCTCTGGAAACACCATATATTTT
TRBJ2-1,TRBV12-3/TRBV12-4,many,-,CASKVGQRSEQFF,TGTGCCAGCAAGGTAGGACAACGCAGTGAGCAGTTCTTC
TRBJ2-5,TRBV10-3,-,TRBD2,CAISEGRSGRAETQYF,TGTGCCATCAGTGAAGGGAGGAGCGGGAGGGCCGAGACCCAGTACTTC
TRBJ2-2,TRBV10-3,-,-,CAISHTGELFF,TGTGCCATCTCGCACACCGGGGAGCTGTTTTTT
TRBJ1-1,TRBV7-2,many,-,CASSLTPGAMNTEAFF,TGTGCCAGCAGCTTAACCCCGGGCGCCATGAACACTGAAGCTTTCTTT
TRBJ2-2,TRBV6-5,-,-,CASSSRARGFTGELFF,TGTGCCAGCAGTTCCCGGGCCAGGGGATTTACCGGGGAGCTGTTTTTT
TRBJ2-5,TRBV5-6,-,TRBD2,CASSPLELAGGETQYF,TGTGCCAGCAGCCCCCTTGAGCTAGCGGGAGGGGAGACCCAGTACTTC
TRBJ2-5,TRBV11-2,once,-,CASRGIGKETQYF,TGTGCCAGCAGAGGGATAGGAAAAGAGACCCAGTACTTC
TRBJ2-7,TRBV6-2/TRBV6-3,few,TRBD2,CASRLAGHGEQYF,TGTGCCAGCAGACTAGCGGGGCATGGCGAGCAGTACTTC
TRBJ2-3,TRBV20-1,-,TRBD1,CSARPGTGTDTQYF,TGCAGTGCTAGACCGGGGACAGGCACAGATACGCAGTATTTT
TRBJ2-3,TRBV20-1,-,TRBD2,CSARDPGTSGRPDTQYF,TGCAGTGCTAGAGATCCGGGGACTAGCGGGAGGCCAGATACGCAGTATTTT
TRBJ2-3,TRBV4-3,-,-,CASSPTGLGKTDTQYF,TGCGCCAGCAGCCCAACAGGGTTAGGGAAGACAGATACGCAGTATTTT
TRBJ1-1,TRBV6-2/TRBV6-3,few,TRBD1,CASSYNRGNTEAFF,TGTGCCAGCAGTTACAACAGGGGGAACACTGAAGCTTTCTTT
TRBJ2-2,TRBV9,-,-,CASNRGGVDTGELFF,TGTGCCAGCAACCGAGGGGGAGTGGACACCGGGGAGCTGTTTTTT
TRBJ2-1,TRBV24-1,few,TRBD2,CATSRTSGRVGEQFF,TGTGCCACCAGCCGGACTAGCGGGAGGGTCGGTGAGCAGTTCTTC
TRBJ2-7,TRBV20-1,-,-,CSAPRGLRNEQYF,TGCAGTGCCCCCCGGGGACTCAGAAACGAGCAGTACTTC
TRBJ2-1,TRBV12-3/TRBV12-4,-,-,CASSPTDRQFF,TGTGCCAGCAGCCCTACGGATCGGCAGTTCTTC
TRBJ2-3,TRBV24-1,-,-,CATSGFDGTQYF,TGTGCCACCAGTGGGTTCGATGGTACGCAGTATTTT
TRBJ1-2,TRBV2,-,-,CASKAQPDYGYTF,TGTGCCAGCAAGGCACAGCCTGACTATGGCTACACCTTC
TRBJ2-7,TRBV6-5,-,TRBD1,CASSLETGWYEQYF,TGTGCCAGCAGTCTAGAGACAGGGTGGTACGAGCAGTACTTC
TRBJ2-7,TRBV15,many,-,CATSRDGRQGEQYF,TGTGCCACCAGCAGAGATGGAAGGCAAGGGGAGCAGTACTTC
TRBJ2-1,TRBV29-1,-,-,CSVAGGPKNEQFF,TGCAGCGTTGCCGGGGGACCCAAGAATGAGCAGTTCTTC
TRBJ1-5,TRBV10-3,few,-,CAISEREAGGSQHF,TGTGCCATCAGTGAAAGAGAGGCTGGGGGATCCCAGCATTTT
TRBJ1-1,TRBV3-1,-,-,CASSAPLMNTEAFF,TGTGCCAGCAGCGCACCCCTCATGAACACTGAAGCTTTCTTT
TRBJ2-7,TRBV5-4,few,-,CASSFRPGPYEQYF,TGTGCCAGCAGCTTCCGACCAGGCCCCTACGAGCAGTACTTC
TRBJ1-2,TRBV20-1,few,-,CSARPFSNYGYTF,TGCAGTGCTAGGCCCTTCTCTAACTATGGCTACACCTTC
TRBJ2-3,TRBV7-3,-,TRBD2,CASSALGLAGDTQYF,TGTGCCAGCAGCGCCCTGGGACTAGCGGGAGATACGCAGTATTTT